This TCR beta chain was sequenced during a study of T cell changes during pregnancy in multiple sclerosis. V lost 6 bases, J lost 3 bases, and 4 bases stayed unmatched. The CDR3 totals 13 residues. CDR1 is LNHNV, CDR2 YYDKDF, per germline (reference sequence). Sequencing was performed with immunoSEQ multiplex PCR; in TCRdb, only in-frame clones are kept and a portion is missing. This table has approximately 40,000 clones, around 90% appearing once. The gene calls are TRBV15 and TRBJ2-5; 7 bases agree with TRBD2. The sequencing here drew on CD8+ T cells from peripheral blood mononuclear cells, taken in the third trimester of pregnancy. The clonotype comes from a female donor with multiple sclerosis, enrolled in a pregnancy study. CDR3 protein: CATRFAGEETQYF. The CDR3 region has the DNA TGTGCCACCAGGTTCGCGGGAGAAGAGACCCAGTACTTC.